The present TCR beta chain was sequenced within a study of blood T cell repertoires in COVID-19 (dated by TCRdb to about 2020). At the level of the whole study: Collaborator samples came from the United States, Italy and Spain and covered acute and convalescent phases of COVID-19. The material from the prospective study consisted of cDNA or gDNA derived from T cells, B-cell-depleted T cells, or PBMCs. The dataset comprised deeply sampled blood TCRbeta repertoires from subjects exposed to, actively infected with, or recovered from COVID-19. The repertoires were made available in a free public database intended to serve as a resource for research on the immune response to SARS-CoV-2. The samples were drawn from two sources: the first 160 participants of the ongoing ImmuneRACE study, and 1,254 subjects contributed by 6 global collaborators. Nearly every sample came with metadata listing a de-identified subject ID, COVID-19 status, age in years and sex. HLA class I and class II types, where available, came from metadata supplied by the sample provider rather than from assay-based typing.

Broader findings and caveats from the paper: Clinical and demographic metadata were provided uncurated, with the amount varying by source and participant.

The CDR3 has 15 amino acids, counting the end cysteine and phenylalanine. The entry retains the CDR3 DNA only, 45 bases that are in frame from base 1. CDR1 is given as SGHRS and CDR2 as YFSETQ, both from the germline V gene. Deletion took 1 base off V and 1 base off J, with a span of 11 bases between the germline ends. Collaborating institutions collected whole blood in K2EDTA tubes following their own protocols. Collaborator samples were shipped for TCRbeta analysis as frozen whole blood, isolated PBMCs, or DNA extracted from either sample type. TCRbeta CDR3 regions were amplified from genomic DNA using the immunoSEQ Assay, a bias-controlled multiplex PCR. Per the authors' processing: Within the assay, amplification of reference gene primers was used to estimate how many nucleated cells each sample contained. To quantify the absolute abundance of each unique TCRbeta CDR3 rearrangement, sequence reads were collapsed and filtered. For each sample, productive Simpson clonality was calculated as the square root of Simpson's diversity index over productive rearrangements. Entries here come from immuneACCESS through TCRdb and include only in-frame sequences with V and J called. Some clones fail to appear in such tables; in the studies checked, an unresolved V gene covers under half of the shortfall, and the cause of the remainder is unknown. That table is the source of V, J and clone size, and D and trimming were worked out from the DNA. Here the sample has 90,000 to 110,000 clones; around 82% occur a single time. Of the sample, about 6.6% is held by the ten largest clones.

Comment on this clone: What antigen it recognizes has not been identified. No much larger clone exists at a distance of one base, and base qualities are not known.

This receptor was taken from a woman aged 45-65 years with acute or convalescent COVID-19. Recombination linked TRBV5-1 to TRBJ1-1; perhaps TRBD1 is the D gene, with 5 bases matching. Sequenced input: peripheral blood. The CDR3 region reads CASSLNQGGNTEAFF. The nucleotide sequence reads as follows: TGCGCCAGCAGCTTGAATCAGGGCGGGAACACTGAAGCTTTCTTT.